This T cell receptor (beta chain) was observed in a study of early T cells in non-severe SARS-CoV-2 infection. The germline gives CDR1 SGHNT, CDR2 YYREEE (reference sequence). The V end lost 0 bases, the J end lost 2 bases, and 11 bases lay between the germline ends. The CDR3 is made up of 15 amino acids. One entry per CDR3 protein, called by TCRdb with MiXCR from the 5' RACE reads. Here the sample spans about 77,000 distinct CDR3 sequences, over 9% being singletons. J is TRBJ2-5 and V is TRBV5-4; D gene uncertain. The sequenced material came from whole blood. The sequence came from an adult who was a healthcare worker with PCR-confirmed SARS-CoV-2 infection or an uninfected control (not recorded which). The CDR3 DNA reads TGTGCCAGCAGCTTGGGCCAGCAACTTCAAGAGACCCAGTACTTC. This translates into CASSLGQQLQETQYF.